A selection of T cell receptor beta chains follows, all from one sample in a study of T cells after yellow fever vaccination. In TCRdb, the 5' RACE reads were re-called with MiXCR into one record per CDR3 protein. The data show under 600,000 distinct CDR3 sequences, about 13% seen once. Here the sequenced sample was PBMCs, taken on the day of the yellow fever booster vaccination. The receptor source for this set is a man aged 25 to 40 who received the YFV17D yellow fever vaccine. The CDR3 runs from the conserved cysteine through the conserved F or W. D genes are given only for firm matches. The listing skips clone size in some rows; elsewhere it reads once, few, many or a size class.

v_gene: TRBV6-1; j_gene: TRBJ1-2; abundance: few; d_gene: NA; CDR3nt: TGTGCCAGCAACCCAGGGTTGGGCTATGGCTACACCTTC; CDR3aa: CASNPGLGYGYTF
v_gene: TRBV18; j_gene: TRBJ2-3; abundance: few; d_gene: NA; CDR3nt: TGTGCCAGCTCACCACCGATGGAACCAGATACGCAGTATTTT; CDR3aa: CASSPPMEPDTQYF
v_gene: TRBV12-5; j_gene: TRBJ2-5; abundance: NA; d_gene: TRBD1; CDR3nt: TGTGCTAGTGGTTTCCTGACAGGGGGTCAAGAGACCCAGTACTTC; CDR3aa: CASGFLTGGQETQYF
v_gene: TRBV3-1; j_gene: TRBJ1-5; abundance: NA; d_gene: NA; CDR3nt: TGTGCCAGCAGCCAAATACAGGGAAAGCCCCAGCATTTT; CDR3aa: CASSQIQGKPQHF
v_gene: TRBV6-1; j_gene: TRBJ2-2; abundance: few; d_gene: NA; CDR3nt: TGTGCCAGCACCCGCCGGGGGTTAGGATCCGGGGAGCTGTTTTTT; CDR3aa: CASTRRGLGSGELFF
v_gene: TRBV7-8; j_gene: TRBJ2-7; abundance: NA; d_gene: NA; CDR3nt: TGTGCCAGCAGCTTTATTGGAACAAGCTCCTACGAGCAGTACTTC; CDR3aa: CASSFIGTSSYEQYF
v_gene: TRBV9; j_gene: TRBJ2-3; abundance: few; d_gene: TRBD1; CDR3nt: TGTGCCAGCAGCGCCTCGGCGGGACAGGGGGGGACAGATACGCAGTATTTT; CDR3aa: CASSASAGQGGTDTQYF
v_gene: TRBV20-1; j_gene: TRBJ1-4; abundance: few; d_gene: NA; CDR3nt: TGCAGTGCTAGACGTACAGGGTCAACTAATGAAAAACTGTTTTTT; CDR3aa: CSARRTGSTNEKLFF
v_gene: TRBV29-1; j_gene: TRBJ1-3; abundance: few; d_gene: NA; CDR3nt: TGCAGCGTTAGTCAGGGACCGAGCTCTGGAAACACCATATATTTT; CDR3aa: CSVSQGPSSGNTIYF
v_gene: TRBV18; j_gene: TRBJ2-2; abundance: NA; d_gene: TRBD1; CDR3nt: TGTGCCAGCTCATCGGGACAGGGCCACACCGGGGAGCTGTTTTTT; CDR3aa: CASSSGQGHTGELFF
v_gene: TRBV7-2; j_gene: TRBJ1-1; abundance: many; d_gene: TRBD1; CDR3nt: TGTGCCAGCAGCTTAGCGCAGGGGGGTACCACTGAAGCTTTCTTT; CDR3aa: CASSLAQGGTTEAFF
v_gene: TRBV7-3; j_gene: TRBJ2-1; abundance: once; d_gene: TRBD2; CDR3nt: TGTGCCTGCTGGACTAGCGGGCGCGGAGGGGGCTCCTACAATGAGCAGTTCTTC; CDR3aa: CACWTSGRGGGSYNEQFF
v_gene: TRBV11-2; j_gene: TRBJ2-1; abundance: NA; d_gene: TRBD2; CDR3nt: TGTGCCAGCAGCTTAGAAATAGGGAGCGGGAGTTCCTACAATGAGCAGTTCTTC; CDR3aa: CASSLEIGSGSSYNEQFF
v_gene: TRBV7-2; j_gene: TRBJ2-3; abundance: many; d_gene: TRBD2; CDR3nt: TGTGCCAGCAGCTCTAGGGAGGCTAGCGGAGGCCGAAATACGCAGTATTTT; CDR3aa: CASSSREASGGRNTQYF
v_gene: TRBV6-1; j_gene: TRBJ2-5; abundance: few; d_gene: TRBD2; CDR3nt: TGTGCCAGCACCACACAAGCGGGACTAGCGGATCAAGAGACCCAGTACTTC; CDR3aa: CASTTQAGLADQETQYF
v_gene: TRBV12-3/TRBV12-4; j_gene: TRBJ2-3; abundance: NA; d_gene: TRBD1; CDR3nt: TGTGCCAGCAGTCCGACAGGGGGCTTGGCAGATACGCAGTATTTT; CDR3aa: CASSPTGGLADTQYF
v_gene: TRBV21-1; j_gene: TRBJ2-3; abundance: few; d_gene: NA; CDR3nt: TGTGCCAGCAGCAAATGGGGACTAGCGGACACAGATACGCAGTATTTT; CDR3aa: CASSKWGLADTDTQYF
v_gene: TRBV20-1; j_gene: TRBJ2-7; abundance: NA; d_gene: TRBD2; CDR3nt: TGCAGTGCTAGACATAGCGGGAGTCCTACCTACGAGCAGTACTTC; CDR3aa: CSARHSGSPTYEQYF
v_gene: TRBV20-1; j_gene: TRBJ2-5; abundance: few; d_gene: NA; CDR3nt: TGCAGTGCCTTCGGGACCGGCGGCCAAGAGACCCAGTACTTC; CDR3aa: CSAFGTGGQETQYF
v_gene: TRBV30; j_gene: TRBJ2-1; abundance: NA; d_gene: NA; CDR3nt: TGTGCCTGGTCGAACGGGAGATACAATGAGCAGTTCTTC; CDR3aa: CAWSNGRYNEQFF
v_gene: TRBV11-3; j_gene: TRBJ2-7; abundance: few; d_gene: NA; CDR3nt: TGTGCCAGCAGCTTAGTGGATAGTGGCGAGCAGTACTTC; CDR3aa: CASSLVDSGEQYF
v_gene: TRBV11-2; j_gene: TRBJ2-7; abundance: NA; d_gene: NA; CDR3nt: TGTGCCAGCAGCTTGAATTACGCGCAGTACTTC; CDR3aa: CASSLNYAQYF
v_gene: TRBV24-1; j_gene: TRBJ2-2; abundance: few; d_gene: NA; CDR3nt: TGTGCCACCAGTGATCCTAGACTAGCCGGGGAGCTGTTTTTT; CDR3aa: CATSDPRLAGELFF
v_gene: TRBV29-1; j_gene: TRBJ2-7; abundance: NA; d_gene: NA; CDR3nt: TGCAGCGCAACCAGGGAGACGCGTGAGCAGTACTTC; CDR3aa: CSATRETREQYF
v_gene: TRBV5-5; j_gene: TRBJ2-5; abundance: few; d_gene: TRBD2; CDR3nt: TGTGCCAGCAGCTTGATAGCGGGAGGAGAGACCCAGTACTTC; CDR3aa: CASSLIAGGETQYF